This T cell receptor beta chain was recovered during a study of control samples from healthy donors and cancer patients. The germline CDR1 and CDR2 sequences are SGHTA and FQGNSA. The CDR3 covers 15 residues. With 2 bases clipped from V and 6 bases from J, the junction kept 10 bases outside the gene matches. Profiled with immunoSEQ multiplex PCR; TCRdb holds only in-frame clones, not every one. The repertoire table contains some 190,000 clones. Sample: blood. This receptor was identified in a woman aged 30 to 39 in good health. The V call is TRBV7-2, the J call TRBJ2-7, with 7 positions matching TRBD2. The CDR3 is CASSLTSGASREQYF. For the CDR3, the DNA is TGTGCCAGCAGCTTAACCAGCGGGGCAAGCCGCGAGCAGTACTTC.